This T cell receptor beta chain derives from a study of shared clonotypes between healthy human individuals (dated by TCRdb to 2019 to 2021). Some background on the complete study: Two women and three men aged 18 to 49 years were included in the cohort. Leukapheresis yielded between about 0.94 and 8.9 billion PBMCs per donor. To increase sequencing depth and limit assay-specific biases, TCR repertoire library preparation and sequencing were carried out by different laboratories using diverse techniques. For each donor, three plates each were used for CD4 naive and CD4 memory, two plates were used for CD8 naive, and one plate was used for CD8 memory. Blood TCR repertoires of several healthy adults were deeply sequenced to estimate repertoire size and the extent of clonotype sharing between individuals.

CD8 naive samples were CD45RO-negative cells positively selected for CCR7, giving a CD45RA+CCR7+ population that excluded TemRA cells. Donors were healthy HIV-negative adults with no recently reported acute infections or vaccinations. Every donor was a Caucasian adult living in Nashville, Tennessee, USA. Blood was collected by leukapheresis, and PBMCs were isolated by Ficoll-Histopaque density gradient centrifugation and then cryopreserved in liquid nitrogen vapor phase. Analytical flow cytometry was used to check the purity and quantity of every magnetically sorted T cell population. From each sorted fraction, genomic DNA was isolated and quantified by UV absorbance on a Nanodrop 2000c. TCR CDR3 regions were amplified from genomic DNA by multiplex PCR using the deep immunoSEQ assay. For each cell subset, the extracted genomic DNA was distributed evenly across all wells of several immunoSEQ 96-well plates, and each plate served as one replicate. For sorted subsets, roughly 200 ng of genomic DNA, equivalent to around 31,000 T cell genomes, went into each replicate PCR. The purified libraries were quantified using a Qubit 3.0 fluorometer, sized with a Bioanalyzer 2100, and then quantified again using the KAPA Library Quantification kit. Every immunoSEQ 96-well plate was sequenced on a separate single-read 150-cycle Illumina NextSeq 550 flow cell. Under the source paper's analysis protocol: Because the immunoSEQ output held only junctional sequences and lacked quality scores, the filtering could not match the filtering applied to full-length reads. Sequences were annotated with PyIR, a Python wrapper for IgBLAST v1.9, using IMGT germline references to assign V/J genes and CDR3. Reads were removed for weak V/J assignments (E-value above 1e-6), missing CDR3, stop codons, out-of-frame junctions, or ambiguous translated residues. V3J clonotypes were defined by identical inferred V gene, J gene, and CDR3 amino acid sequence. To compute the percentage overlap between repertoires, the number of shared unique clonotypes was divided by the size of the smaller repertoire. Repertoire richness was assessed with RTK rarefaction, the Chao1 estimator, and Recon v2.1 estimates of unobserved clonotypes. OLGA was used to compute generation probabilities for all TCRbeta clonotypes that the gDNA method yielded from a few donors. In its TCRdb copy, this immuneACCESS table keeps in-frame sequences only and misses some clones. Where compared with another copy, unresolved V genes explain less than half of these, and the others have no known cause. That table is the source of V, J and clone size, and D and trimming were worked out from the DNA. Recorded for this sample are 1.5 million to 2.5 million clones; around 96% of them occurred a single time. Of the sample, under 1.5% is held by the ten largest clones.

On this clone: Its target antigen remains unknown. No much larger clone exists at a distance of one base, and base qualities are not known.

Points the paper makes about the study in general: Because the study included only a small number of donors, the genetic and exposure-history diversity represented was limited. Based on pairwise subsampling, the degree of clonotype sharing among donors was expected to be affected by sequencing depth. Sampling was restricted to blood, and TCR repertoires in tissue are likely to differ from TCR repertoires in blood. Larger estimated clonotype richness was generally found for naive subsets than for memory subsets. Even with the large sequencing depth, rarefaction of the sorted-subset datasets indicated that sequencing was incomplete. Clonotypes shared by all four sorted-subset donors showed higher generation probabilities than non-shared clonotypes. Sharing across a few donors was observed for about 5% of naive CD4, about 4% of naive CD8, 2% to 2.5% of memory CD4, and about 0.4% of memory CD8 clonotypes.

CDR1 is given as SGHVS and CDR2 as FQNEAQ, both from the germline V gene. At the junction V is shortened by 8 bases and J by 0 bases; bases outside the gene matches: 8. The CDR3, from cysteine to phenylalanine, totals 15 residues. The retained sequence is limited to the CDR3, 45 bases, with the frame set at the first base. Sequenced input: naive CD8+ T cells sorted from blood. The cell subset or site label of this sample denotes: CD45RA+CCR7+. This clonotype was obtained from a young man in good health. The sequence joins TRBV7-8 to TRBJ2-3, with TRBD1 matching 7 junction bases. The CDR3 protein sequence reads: CASSTDRTSTDTQYF. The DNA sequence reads TGTGCCAGCTCAACGGACAGGACAAGCACAGATACGCAGTATTTT.